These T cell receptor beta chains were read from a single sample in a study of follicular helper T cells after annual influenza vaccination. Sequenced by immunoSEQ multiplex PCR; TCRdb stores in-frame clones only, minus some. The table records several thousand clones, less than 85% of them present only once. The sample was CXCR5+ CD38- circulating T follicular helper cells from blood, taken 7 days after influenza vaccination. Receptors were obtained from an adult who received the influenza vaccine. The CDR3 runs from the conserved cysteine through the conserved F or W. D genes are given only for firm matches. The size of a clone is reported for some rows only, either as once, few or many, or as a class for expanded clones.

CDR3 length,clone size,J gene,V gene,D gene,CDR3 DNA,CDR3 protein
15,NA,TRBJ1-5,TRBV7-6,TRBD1,TGTGCCAGCAGCCCAGGGACAGGGATCAATCAGCCCCAGCATTTT,CASSPGTGINQPQHF
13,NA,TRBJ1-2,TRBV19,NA,TGTGCCAGTAGTATAAGAAGGGTCGGCGGCTACACCTTC,CASSIRRVGGYTF
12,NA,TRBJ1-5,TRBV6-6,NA,TGTGCCAGCCGGGACAACAATCAGCCCCAGCATTTT,CASRDNNQPQHF
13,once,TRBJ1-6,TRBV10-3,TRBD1,TGTGCCTCAGGGGGGGGGAACAATTCACCCCTCCACTTT,CASGGGNNSPLHF
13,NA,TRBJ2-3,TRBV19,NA,TGTGCCAGTAGTATTGGCAGGGCGGATACGCAGTATTTT,CASSIGRADTQYF
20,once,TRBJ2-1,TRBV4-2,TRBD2,TGTGCCAGCAGCCAACTCCGGACTAGCGGGGGGGCCGGCCAGCACGATGAGCAGTTCTTC,CASSQLRTSGGAGQHDEQFF
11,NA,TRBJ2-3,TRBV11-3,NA,TGTGCCAGCAGCTTGGGCGATACGCAGTATTTT,CASSLGDTQYF
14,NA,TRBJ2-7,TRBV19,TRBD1,TGTGCCAGTAGTATCGGGGACAGTAACTACGAGCAGTACTTC,CASSIGDSNYEQYF
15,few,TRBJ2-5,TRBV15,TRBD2,TGTGCCACCAGCAGAGTGTGGACTAGCAAGGAGACCCAGTACTTC,CATSRVWTSKETQYF
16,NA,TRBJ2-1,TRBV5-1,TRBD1,TGCGCCAGCAGCTCCATACAGGGGGCCACCTACAATGAGCAGTTCTTC,CASSSIQGATYNEQFF
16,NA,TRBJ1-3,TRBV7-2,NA,TGTGCCAGCAGCTTCACCTCGGGTTCTCTTGGAAACACCATATATTTT,CASSFTSGSLGNTIYF
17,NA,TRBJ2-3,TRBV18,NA,TGTGCCAGCTCACCCTTACCGAGCGGAGCGAACACAGATACGCAGTATTTT,CASSPLPSGANTDTQYF
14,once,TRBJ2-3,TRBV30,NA,TGTGCCTGGAGTGTTACTAGCCGCCCAGATACGCAGTATTTT,CAWSVTSRPDTQYF
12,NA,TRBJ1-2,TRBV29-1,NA,TGCAGCGTGGAACAGGGATGGGGGGGCTACACCTTC,CSVEQGWGGYTF
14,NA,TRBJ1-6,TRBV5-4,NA,TGTGCCAGCAGCTTGGCTCAGGGGAGTAGCACCCTCCACTTT,CASSLAQGSSTLHF
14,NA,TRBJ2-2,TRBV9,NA,TGTGCCAGCAGCGTCCAGGGAGTGGGCGGGGAGCTGTTTTTT,CASSVQGVGGELFF
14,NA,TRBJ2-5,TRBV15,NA,TGTGCCACCAGCAGAGATACTAGTCAAGAGACCCAGTACTTC,CATSRDTSQETQYF
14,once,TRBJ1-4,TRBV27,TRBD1,TGTGCCAGCAGCTTACAGGGGGCTAATGAAAAACTGTTTTTT,CASSLQGANEKLFF
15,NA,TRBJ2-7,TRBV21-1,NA,TGTGCCAGCAGTTTAGGGACAGGGAAAGCCTACGAGCAGTACTTC,CASSLGTGKAYEQYF
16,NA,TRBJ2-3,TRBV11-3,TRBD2,TGTGCCAGCAGCTTTGAGGCTAGCGGAACCACAGATACGCAGTATTTT,CASSFEASGTTDTQYF
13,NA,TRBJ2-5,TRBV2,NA,TGTGCCAGCAGTGAAGGGATACAAGAGACCCAGTACTTC,CASSEGIQETQYF
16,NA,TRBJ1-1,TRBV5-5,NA,TGTGCCAGCAGCCCCGGACAGCCCAGGTGGAACACTGAAGCTTTCTTT,CASSPGQPRWNTEAFF
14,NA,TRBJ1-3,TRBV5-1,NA,TGCGCCAGCAGCTTAATGGGGCAAGGAAACACCATATATTTT,CASSLMGQGNTIYF
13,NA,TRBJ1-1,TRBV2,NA,TGTGCCAGCAGTGTCGAGTTTGAGACTGAAGCTTTCTTT,CASSVEFETEAFF
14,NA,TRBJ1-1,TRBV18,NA,TGTGCCAGCTCACCAAACCGGGACCCGACTGAAGCTTTCTTT,CASSPNRDPTEAFF